The 10 T cell receptor beta chains reported below all come from one sample, sequenced in a study of technical replicates of blood from several donors. The protocol was immunoSEQ multiplex PCR, while the TCRdb copy is restricted to in-frame clones and leaves out a portion. The table lists 65,000 to 90,000 clones, around 94% of them singletons. Sequencing input: T cells isolated from PBMCs. These receptors were taken from a human donor in good health.

This clone has only a few counts. The rearrangement joins TRBV28 to TRBJ1-2, with a possible D match to TRBD1 (6 bases). Germline lookup yields CDR1 MDHEN and CDR2 SYDVKM. V lost 6 bases and J lost 4, with 15 bases in between. CDR3 length equals 14 residues. The CDR3 DNA is TGTGCCAGCAGCCCCAGGGGAGGGGGCTATGGCTACACCTTC. Translated: CASSPRGGGYGYTF.

The chain combines TRBV6-1 with TRBJ1-1, with D possibly matching TRBD1 (6 bases). With 4 bases removed from V and 3 bases from J, the gap between germline ends came to 15 bases. The CDR3 spans 15 residues. Looked up from germline, CDR1 is MNHNS and CDR2 is SASEGT. Here the CDR3 reads CASSVLQGLDTEAFF. In DNA, the CDR3 is TGTGCCAGCAGTGTACTACAGGGTTTGGACACTGAAGCTTTCTTT.

V is TRBV29-1 and J is TRBJ2-7; 9 positions agree with TRBD1. Germline V CDR1 and CDR2: SQVTM, ANQGSEA. The CDR3 sequence is 15 residues long. Trimming cost V 4 bases and J 3 bases; bases outside gene matches: 10. For the CDR3, the DNA is TGCAGCGTTGTGCCCCGGACAGGGGTAAACTACGAGCAGTACTTC. Translating gives CSVVPRTGVNYEQYF.

The chain is built from TRBV4-2 and TRBJ2-3; 13 bases match TRBD2. There are 17 residues in the CDR3. CDR1 is LGHNA, CDR2 YNFKEQ, per germline. Trimming took 0 bases from V and 5 from J; bases not matched to a gene: 5. The CDR3 spells CASSQEGTSGKEDTQYF. CDR3 bases: TGTGCCAGCAGCCAAGAGGGGACTAGCGGGAAGGAAGATACGCAGTATTTT.

The chain carries TRBV28 and TRBJ2-3; TRBD2 aligns across 9 bases. The CDR3 totals 16 residues. The germline gives CDR1 MDHEN, CDR2 SYDVKM. V dropped 4 bases and J dropped 2; count of bases not matched to a gene: 7. CDR3 bases: TGTGCCAGCAGTTCCCTAGCGGGATTGATCACAGATACGCAGTATTTT. Translated: CASSSLAGLITDTQYF.

DNA of the CDR3: TGTGCCAGCAGCCCCAGGACTCTGAACACTGAAGCTTTCTTT. Translating it yields CASSPRTLNTEAFF. V and J are TRBV5-8 and TRBJ1-1; D gene unclear. The V end was cut by 4 bases, the J end by 0 bases, with 10 bases between. CDR1 and CDR2 from the germline V gene are SGHTS and YDEGEE. This CDR3 is built from 14 residues.

This rearrangement joins TRBV27 to TRBJ2-7; TRBD2 is a possible D gene (6 bases). This CDR3 contains 15 residues. V shed 7 bases and J shed 5 bases, with 21 bases lying between them. CDR1 MNHEY and CDR2 SMNVEV come from the germline V gene (reference sequence). The CDR3 is CASTLGVGGRNEQYF. CDR3 bases: TGTGCCAGCACCCTCGGGGTCGGAGGGAGAAACGAGCAGTACTTC.

V and J are TRBV6-1 and TRBJ2-3; D call uncertain. The CDR3 has 14 amino acids. V was clipped by 2 bases and J by 0 bases, with 6 bases between them. CDR1 is MNHNS and CDR2 is SASEGT in the germline V gene. The CDR3 bases are TGTGCCAGCAGTGAACACGGTAGCACAGATACGCAGTATTTT. Translation gives CASSEHGSTDTQYF.

The chain recombines TRBV27 with TRBJ1-4; D is perhaps TRBD1 (5 bases). Deletions cut 9 bases from V and 2 bases from J, with 13 bases between. The V gene's germline CDR1 is MNHEY and CDR2 SMNVEV (reference sequence). The CDR3 runs 14 residues. As DNA, the CDR3 is TGTGCCAGTTTATTTGACAGTACTAATGAAAAACTGTTTTTT. This gives the protein CASLFDSTNEKLFF.

V and J are TRBV6-7 and TRBJ2-2, with D tentatively TRBD2 (5 bases). TRBV6-7 is an open reading frame whose function is uncertain. The CDR3 is 15 residues long. V lost 6 bases, J lost 3 bases, and 14 bases lay in between. CDR3 sequence reads: CASSSELAHTGELFF. The DNA for the CDR3 is TGTGCCAGCAGCTCCGAGCTAGCTCACACCGGGGAGCTGTTTTTT.